The 24 T cell receptor beta chains in this list originate from one sample, sequenced in a study of shared clonotypes between healthy human individuals. The assay was immunoSEQ multiplex PCR, and TCRdb's table has in-frame clones only and misses some. Of some 2,500,000 clones in the sample, over 85% were seen once. Sequenced sample: naive CD4+ T cells from PBMCs. This sample's subset: CD45RA+ positively selected. Receptor source: a man between 18 and 35 years old in good health. Some clones in this sample may be carry-over from other donors' samples.

This chain connects TRBV19 to TRBJ2-3; 9 nucleotides line up with TRBD2. From germline, CDR1 is LNHDA and CDR2 SQIVND (reference sequence). The CDR3 is made up of 18 amino acids. Unmatched junction bases numbered 8, after V lost 0 bases and J lost 1 base. Here the CDR3 DNA reads TGTGCCAGTAGTATAGACTGGTCTAGCGGGGTACGCACAGATACGCAGTATTTT. Protein sequence: CASSIDWSSGVRTDTQYF.

The rearrangement uses TRBV18 and TRBJ1-2; 8 nucleotides line up with TRBD1. The CDR3 sequence is 17 residues long. CDR1 KGHSH and CDR2 LQKENI come from the germline V gene. Losses at the gene ends were 2 bases for V and 0 bases for J; bases not matched to a gene: 8. The CDR3 loop reads CASSPTSDRGSNYGYTF. CDR3 sequence (DNA): TGTGCCAGCTCACCAACCTCCGACAGGGGTTCTAACTATGGCTACACCTTC.

This clone appeared a few times. Other nucleotide sequences from this sample produce the same CDR3. This chain connects TRBV7-3 to TRBJ2-3; TRBD2 matches 11 bases. V lost 4 bases to trimming and J lost 1 base; unmatched junction nucleotides: 1. Germline V gene lookup returns CDR1 SGHTA and CDR2 FQGTGA. The CDR3 spans 15 residues. CDR3 amino acids: CASSSGLAGTDTQYF. The CDR3 DNA reads as TGTGCCAGCAGCTCGGGACTAGCGGGCACAGATACGCAGTATTTT.

This clone was counted once. Other DNA sequences in the same sample also yield this CDR3. The chain employs TRBV5-1 and TRBJ2-7; D gene uncertain. The CDR3 length is 14 residues. Germline CDR1 is SGHRS and CDR2 is YFSETQ. Trimming cost V 2 bases and J 2 bases, with 11 bases left between them. Here the CDR3 reads CASSLNTETYEQYF. CDR3 coding DNA: TGCGCCAGCAGCTTAAACACAGAGACCTACGAGCAGTACTTC. Based on the CDR3 plus reference TRBV5-1 and TRBJ2-7, the full variable domain is KAGVTQTPRYLIKTRGQQVTLSCSPISGHRSVSWYQQTPGQGLQFLFEYFSETQRNKGNFPGRFSGRQFSNSRSEMNVSTLELGDSALYLCASSLNTETYEQYFGPGTRLTVT.

This chain's CDR3 is CASSQDPQRGVLGIQYF. DNA for the CDR3: TGCGCCAGCAGCCAAGATCCCCAGCGGGGGGTATTAGGCATTCAGTACTTC. The J gene is TRBJ2-4, the V gene TRBV4-1, with 9 bases matching TRBD2. This CDR3 has 17 amino acids. Unmatched junction bases numbered 12, after V lost 0 bases and J lost 9 bases. The germline V gene encodes CDR1 MGHRA and CDR2 YSYEKL.

This chain links TRBV5-1 with TRBJ2-1; tentatively, D is TRBD2 (5 bases). CDR1 and CDR2 from the germline V gene are SGHRS and YFSETQ. Between the trimmed V and J ends, which lost 4 bases and 6 bases, there was a span of 17 bases. The CDR3 has 15 amino acids. The CDR3 DNA reads TGCGCCAGCAGCCTTGGAAGAGGGCCCCCCAATGAGCAGTTCTTC. Its protein product is CASSLGRGPPNEQFF. The full variable domain, in which reference TRBV5-1 and TRBJ2-1 provide the parts outside the CDR3, is KAGVTQTPRYLIKTRGQQVTLSCSPISGHRSVSWYQQTPGQGLQFLFEYFSETQRNKGNFPGRFSGRQFSNSRSEMNVSTLELGDSALYLCASSLGRGPPNEQFFGPGTRLTVL.

This chain joins TRBV4-1 and TRBJ1-5; no definite D call. CDR3 length: 14 amino acids. Trimming cost V 1 base and J 7 bases, with 11 bases left between them. CDR1 is MGHRA, CDR2 YSYEKL, per germline. CDR3 protein: CASSQVEAGQPQHF. CDR3 coding DNA: TGCGCCAGCAGCCAAGTAGAGGCTGGCCAGCCCCAGCATTTT.

The rearrangement joins TRBV30 to TRBJ1-3; D remains ambiguous. Trimming pared 1 base from V and 2 bases from J, leaving 15 bases between. The germline V gene has CDR1 GTSNPN and CDR2 SVGIG (reference sequence). This CDR3 contains 16 residues. The CDR3 nucleotides read TGTGCCTGGAGTGCTATTCGGGCCCCAACTGGAAACACCATATATTTT. Translation: CAWSAIRAPTGNTIYF.

The genes are TRBV29-1 and TRBJ1-2; 11 bases fit TRBD1. Germline loops: CDR1 SQVTM, CDR2 ANQGSEA. The CDR3 has 14 amino acids. Trimming took 5 bases from V and 8 from J; bases not matched to a gene: 10. In nucleotides, the CDR3 is TGCAGCGTTCTTCCGGGACAGGGGGTCGTGGGCTACACCTTC. Translation gives CSVLPGQGVVGYTF.

The genes are TRBV6-6 and TRBJ2-7; TRBD2 might be the D (5 bases). The germline V and J ends were trimmed by 2 bases and 6 bases, with 11 bases remaining between them. The CDR3 is 13 residues long. CDR1 and CDR2 from the germline V gene are MNHNY and SVGAGI (reference sequence). CDR3 bases: TGTGCCAGCAGTTACCTCAGAGGAGGCGAGCAGTACTTC. This translates into CASSYLRGGEQYF.

Only one count was recorded for this clone. J is TRBJ1-2 and V is TRBV18, with 10 positions matching TRBD1. Germline V gene lookup returns CDR1 KGHSH and CDR2 LQKENI. The V gene end was trimmed by 4 bases and the J gene end by 6 bases; junction bases not matched to a gene: 5. The CDR3 spans 14 residues. The CDR3 loop reads CASSRDRGIDGYTF. As DNA, the CDR3 is TGTGCCAGCTCACGGGACAGGGGAATAGATGGCTACACCTTC.

V gene TRBV6-5 combines with J gene TRBJ2-5; D unclear. Germline V gene sequence: CDR1 MNHEY, CDR2 SVGAGI. The CDR3 runs to 13 residues. Trimming took off 2 bases at V and 0 bases at J, with 4 bases between the two ends. The CDR3 DNA follows: TGTGCCAGCAGTTACGCATACCAAGAGACCCAGTACTTC. Translation gives CASSYAYQETQYF.

The chain combines TRBV5-1 with TRBJ2-7; D gene unclear. V was cut by 4 bases and J by 0 bases, with 8 bases left in between. The CDR3 runs to 13 residues. Germline V gives CDR1 SGHRS, CDR2 YFSETQ. The CDR3 loop reads CASSHIDSYEQYF. The CDR3 region has the DNA TGCGCCAGCAGCCACATAGACTCCTACGAGCAGTACTTC.

The chain combines TRBV10-2 with TRBJ2-1; the match to TRBD2 covers 7 bases. Looked up from germline, CDR1 is WSHSY and CDR2 is SAAADI. CDR3 length: 14 residues. After removal of 3 bases from V and 2 bases from J, the junction contained 1 base not matched to a gene. The CDR3 here is CASSDTSAYNEQFF. CDR3 in DNA: TGCGCCAGCAGTGATACTAGCGCCTACAATGAGCAGTTCTTC.

A few counts support this clone. The J gene is TRBJ2-1, the V gene TRBV7-9, with D perhaps TRBD2 (6 bases). Germline V gene sequence: CDR1 SEHNR, CDR2 FQNEAQ (reference sequence). The germline V and J ends were trimmed by 5 bases and 0 bases, with 8 bases remaining between them. The CDR3 consists of 14 residues. CDR3 sequence reads: CASSKDYSYNEQFF. For the CDR3, the DNA is TGTGCCAGCAGCAAGGACTACTCCTACAATGAGCAGTTCTTC.

This clone was picked up one time. This rearrangement joins TRBV11-3 to TRBJ2-2; 9 nucleotides agree with TRBD2. CDR1 is SGHNT and CDR2 is YENEEA in the germline V gene. After removal of 3 bases from V and 5 bases from J, the junction contained 1 base not matched to a gene. The CDR3 has 14 amino acids. The CDR3 region is CASSFSGRTGELFF. CDR3 DNA sequence: TGTGCCAGCAGCTTTAGCGGGAGAACCGGGGAGCTGTTTTTT.

Only one count was recorded for this clone. The identical CDR3 is also encoded by other nucleotide sequences in the sample. V usage is TRBV5-1 and J usage is TRBJ2-3; TRBD1 aligns across 8 bases. This CDR3 spans 15 amino acids. The V segment lost 0 bases and the J segment 1 base; nucleotides outside the gene matches: 1. Germline assignment: CDR1 SGHRS and CDR2 YFSETQ. CDR3 DNA sequence: TGCGCCAGCAGCTTGGAGACAGGGGGCACAGATACGCAGTATTTT. Amino acids: CASSLETGGTDTQYF.

The chain has TRBV15 and TRBJ2-5; 13 bases are a match to TRBD2. Germline CDR1 reads LNHNV; CDR2 reads YYDKDF (reference sequence). The junction had 7 bases not matched to a gene; V was cut back by 8 bases and J by 4 bases. The CDR3 covers 15 residues. CDR3 sequence reads: CATRTSGSTRETQYF. The CDR3 DNA reads as TGTGCCACCCGGACTAGCGGGAGTACGAGAGAGACCCAGTACTTC.

This chain joins TRBV7-9 and TRBJ2-5; 9 bases match TRBD1. After removal of 5 bases from V and 1 base from J, the junction contained 11 bases not matched to a gene. This CDR3 contains 17 residues. Germline CDR1 SEHNR, CDR2 FQNEAQ (reference sequence). This chain's CDR3 is CASSPGQGTGPQETQYF. CDR3 nucleotide sequence: TGTGCCAGCAGCCCGGGACAGGGAACGGGCCCCCAAGAGACCCAGTACTTC.

This clone occurred once. The rearrangement links TRBV4-2 to TRBJ1-1, with 8 bases identical to TRBD1. The CDR3 length is 14 residues. CDR1 and CDR2 from the germline V gene are LGHNA and YNFKEQ. The junction had 10 bases not matched to a gene; V was cut back by 6 bases and J by 7 bases. CDR3 in amino acids: CASSSGGETIEAFF. In DNA form, the CDR3 reads TGTGCCAGCAGTTCAGGGGGCGAAACAATTGAAGCTTTCTTT.

On this clone itself: The sample has other DNA sequences that encode this CDR3 too. The chain is built from TRBV5-1 and TRBJ2-7; TRBD1 aligns across 7 bases. The trim removed 2 bases at V and 1 base at J, leaving 3 bases unmatched. Germline values: CDR1 SGHRS, CDR2 YFSETQ. The CDR3 is 14 residues long. The CDR3 sequence: CASSLQGSSYEQYF. CDR3 bases: TGCGCCAGCAGCTTACAGGGGTCATCCTACGAGCAGTACTTC. The whole variable domain, filled in from reference TRBV5-1 and TRBJ2-7, reads KAGVTQTPRYLIKTRGQQVTLSCSPISGHRSVSWYQQTPGQGLQFLFEYFSETQRNKGNFPGRFSGRQFSNSRSEMNVSTLELGDSALYLCASSLQGSSYEQYFGPGTRLTVT.

The chain uses TRBV29-1 and TRBJ2-1; TRBD1 is a possible D gene (6 bases). CDR1 and CDR2 from the germline V gene are SQVTM and ANQGSEA. Trimming removed 7 bases from V and 1 base from J, with 17 bases in between. CDR3 length: 15 amino acids. The CDR3 DNA sequence: TGCAGCGAGACTTCCAGGGGTGGTTCCTACAATGAGCAGTTCTTC. Protein product: CSETSRGGSYNEQFF.

The J gene is TRBJ2-7, the V gene TRBV5-1; D is unresolved. This CDR3 contains 14 residues. The ends were cut back, 0 bases at V and 6 bases at J, with 13 bases in the middle. Germline loops: CDR1 SGHRS, CDR2 YFSETQ. The CDR3 here is CASSLDSDRREQYF. CDR3 DNA: TGCGCCAGCAGCTTGGATTCAGATCGACGCGAGCAGTACTTC.

The rearrangement uses TRBV5-1 and TRBJ2-2; D unresolved. The CDR3 has 15 amino acids. Trimming removed 1 base at V and 7 bases at J, with 14 bases between. From germline, CDR1 is SGHRS and CDR2 YFSETQ. The CDR3 nucleotides are TGCGCCAGCAGCTTGTTTCAAGGGCTGAGCGGGGAGCTGTTTTTT. Its translation: CASSLFQGLSGELFF.